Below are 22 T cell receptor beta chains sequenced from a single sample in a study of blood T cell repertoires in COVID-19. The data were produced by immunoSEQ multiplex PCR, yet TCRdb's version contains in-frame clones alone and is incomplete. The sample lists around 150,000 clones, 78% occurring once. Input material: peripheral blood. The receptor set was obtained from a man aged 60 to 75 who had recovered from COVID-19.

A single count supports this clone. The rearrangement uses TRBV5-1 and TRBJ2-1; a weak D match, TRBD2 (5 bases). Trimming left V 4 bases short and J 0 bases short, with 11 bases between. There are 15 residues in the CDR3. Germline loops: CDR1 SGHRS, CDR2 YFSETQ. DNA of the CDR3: TGCGCCAGCAGCCGGGATGTGAGCTCCTACAATGAGCAGTTCTTC. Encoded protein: CASSRDVSSYNEQFF.

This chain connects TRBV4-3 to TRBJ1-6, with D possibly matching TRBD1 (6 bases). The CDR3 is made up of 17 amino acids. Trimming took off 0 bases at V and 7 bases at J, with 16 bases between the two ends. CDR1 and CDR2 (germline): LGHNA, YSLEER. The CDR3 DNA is TGCGCCAGCAGCCAAGATTGGGTGAGGACAGTCAATTCACCCCTCCACTTT. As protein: CASSQDWVRTVNSPLHF.

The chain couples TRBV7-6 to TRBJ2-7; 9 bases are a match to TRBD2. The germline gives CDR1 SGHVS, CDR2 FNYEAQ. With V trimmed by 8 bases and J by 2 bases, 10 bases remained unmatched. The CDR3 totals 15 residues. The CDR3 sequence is CASFPSTSGPYEQYF. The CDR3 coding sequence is TGTGCCAGCTTCCCCTCGACTAGCGGACCCTACGAGCAGTACTTC.

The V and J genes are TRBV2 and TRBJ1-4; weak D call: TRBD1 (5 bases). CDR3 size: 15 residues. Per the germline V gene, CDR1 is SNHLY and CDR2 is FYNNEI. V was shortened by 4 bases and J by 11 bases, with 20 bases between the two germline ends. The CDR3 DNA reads TGTGCCAGCAGTGGTGGGGCAGGCGATAGGAAGAAACTGTTTTTT. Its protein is CASSGGAGDRKKLFF.

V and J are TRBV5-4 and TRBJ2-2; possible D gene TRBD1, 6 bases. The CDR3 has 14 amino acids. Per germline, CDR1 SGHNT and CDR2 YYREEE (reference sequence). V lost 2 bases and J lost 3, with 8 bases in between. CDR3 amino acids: CASSFYRDTGELFF. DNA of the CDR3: TGTGCCAGCAGCTTCTACAGGGACACCGGGGAGCTGTTTTTT. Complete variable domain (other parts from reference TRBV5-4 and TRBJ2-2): ETGVTQSPTHLIKTRGQQVTLRCSSQSGHNTVSWYQQALGQGPQFIFQYYREEENGRGNFPPRFSGLQFPNYSSELNVNALELDDSALYLCASSFYRDTGELFFGEGSRLTVL.

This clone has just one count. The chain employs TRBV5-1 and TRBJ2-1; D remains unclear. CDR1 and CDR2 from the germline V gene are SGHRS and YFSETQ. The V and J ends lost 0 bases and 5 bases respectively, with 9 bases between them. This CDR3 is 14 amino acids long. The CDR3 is CASSLARVDNEQFF. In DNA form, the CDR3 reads TGCGCCAGCAGCTTGGCACGGGTGGACAATGAGCAGTTCTTC.

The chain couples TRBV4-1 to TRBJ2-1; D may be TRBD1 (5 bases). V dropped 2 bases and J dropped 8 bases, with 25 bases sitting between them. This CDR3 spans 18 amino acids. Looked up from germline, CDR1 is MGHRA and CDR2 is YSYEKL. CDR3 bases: TGCGCCAGCAGCCAATTGAGACCGACGACAGAGCCGCGATATGAGCAGTTCTTC. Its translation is CASSQLRPTTEPRYEQFF.

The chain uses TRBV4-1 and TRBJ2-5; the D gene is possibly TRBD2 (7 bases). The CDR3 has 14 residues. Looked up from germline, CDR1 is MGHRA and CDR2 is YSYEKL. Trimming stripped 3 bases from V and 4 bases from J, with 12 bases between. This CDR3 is CASSHGGARETQYF. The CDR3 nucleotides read TGCGCCAGCAGCCATGGGGGGGCTCGAGAGACCCAGTACTTC.

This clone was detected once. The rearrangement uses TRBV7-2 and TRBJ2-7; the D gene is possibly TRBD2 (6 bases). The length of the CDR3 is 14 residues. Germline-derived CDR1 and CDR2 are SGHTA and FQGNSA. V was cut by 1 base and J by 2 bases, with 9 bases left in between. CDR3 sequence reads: CASSLGRGAYEQYF. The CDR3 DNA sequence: TGTGCCAGCAGCTTAGGTCGCGGGGCCTACGAGCAGTACTTC.

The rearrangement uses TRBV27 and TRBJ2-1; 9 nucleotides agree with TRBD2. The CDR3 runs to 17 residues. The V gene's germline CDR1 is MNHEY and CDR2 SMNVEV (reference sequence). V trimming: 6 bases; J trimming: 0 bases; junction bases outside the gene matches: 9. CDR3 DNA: TGTGCCAGCAGCCGGAGCGGGAGGACTAGCTCCTACAATGAGCAGTTCTTC. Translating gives CASSRSGRTSSYNEQFF.

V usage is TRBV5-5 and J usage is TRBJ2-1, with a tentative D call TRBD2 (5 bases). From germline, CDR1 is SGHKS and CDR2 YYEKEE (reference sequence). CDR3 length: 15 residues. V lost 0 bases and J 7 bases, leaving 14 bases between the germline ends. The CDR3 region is CASSLELVRGNEQFF. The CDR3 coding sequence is TGTGCCAGCAGCTTGGAACTCGTAAGAGGGAATGAGCAGTTCTTC.

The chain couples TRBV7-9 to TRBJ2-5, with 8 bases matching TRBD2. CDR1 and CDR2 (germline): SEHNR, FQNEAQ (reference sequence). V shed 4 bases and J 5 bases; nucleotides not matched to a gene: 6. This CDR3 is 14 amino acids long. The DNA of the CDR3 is TGTGCCAGCAGCTCGAGACTAGCGCGGGAGACCCAGTACTTC. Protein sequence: CASSSRLARETQYF.

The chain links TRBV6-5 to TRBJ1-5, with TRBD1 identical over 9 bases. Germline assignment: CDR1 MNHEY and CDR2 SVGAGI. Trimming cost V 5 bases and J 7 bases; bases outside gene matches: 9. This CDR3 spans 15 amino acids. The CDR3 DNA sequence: TGTGCCAGCAGTACCGGACAGGGGCTCGGACAGCCCCAGCATTTT. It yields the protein CASSTGQGLGQPQHF.

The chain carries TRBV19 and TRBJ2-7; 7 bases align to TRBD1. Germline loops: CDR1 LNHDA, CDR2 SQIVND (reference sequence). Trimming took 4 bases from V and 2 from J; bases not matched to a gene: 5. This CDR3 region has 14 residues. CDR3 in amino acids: CASSNRDRPYEQYF. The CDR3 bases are TGTGCCAGTAGTAACCGGGACAGACCCTACGAGCAGTACTTC.

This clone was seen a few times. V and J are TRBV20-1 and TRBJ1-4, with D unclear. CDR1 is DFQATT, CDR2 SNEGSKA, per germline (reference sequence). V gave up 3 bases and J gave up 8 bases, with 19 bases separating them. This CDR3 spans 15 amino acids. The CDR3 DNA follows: TGCAGTGCTAGTGACACTAGTCGCCCGGGCGAAAAACTGTTTTTT. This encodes CSASDTSRPGEKLFF.

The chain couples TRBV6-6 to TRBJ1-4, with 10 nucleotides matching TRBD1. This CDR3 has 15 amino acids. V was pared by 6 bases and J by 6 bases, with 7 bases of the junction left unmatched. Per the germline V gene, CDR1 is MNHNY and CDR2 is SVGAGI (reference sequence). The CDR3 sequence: CASSTTGGRDEKLFF. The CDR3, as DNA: TGTGCCAGCAGCACGACAGGGGGCCGGGATGAAAAACTGTTTTTT.

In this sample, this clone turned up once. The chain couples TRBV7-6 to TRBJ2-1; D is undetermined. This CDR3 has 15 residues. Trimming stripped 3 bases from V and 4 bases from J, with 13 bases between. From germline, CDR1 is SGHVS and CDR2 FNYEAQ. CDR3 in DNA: TGTGCCAGCAGCTTGAAGCTTGGGCCTTACAATGAGCAGTTCTTC. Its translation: CASSLKLGPYNEQFF. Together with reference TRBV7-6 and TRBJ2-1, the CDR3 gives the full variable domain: GAGVSQSPRYKVTKRGQDVALRCDPISGHVSLYWYRQALGQGPEFLTYFNYEAQQDKSGLPNDRFSAERPEGSISTLTIQRTEQRDSAMYRCASSLKLGPYNEQFFGPGTRLTVL.

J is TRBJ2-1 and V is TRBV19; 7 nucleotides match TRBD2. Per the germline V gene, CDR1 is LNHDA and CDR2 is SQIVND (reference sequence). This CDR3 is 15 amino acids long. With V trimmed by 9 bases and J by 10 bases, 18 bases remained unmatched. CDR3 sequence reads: CASEPGRGRWKEQFF. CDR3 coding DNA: TGTGCCAGCGAACCTGGGAGGGGTCGGTGGAAGGAGCAGTTCTTC.

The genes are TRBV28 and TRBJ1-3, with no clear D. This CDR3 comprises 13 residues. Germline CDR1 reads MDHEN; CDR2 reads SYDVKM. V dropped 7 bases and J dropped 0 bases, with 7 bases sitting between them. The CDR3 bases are TGTGCCAGCACTCTTAGCTCTGGAAACACCATATATTTT. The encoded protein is CASTLSSGNTIYF.

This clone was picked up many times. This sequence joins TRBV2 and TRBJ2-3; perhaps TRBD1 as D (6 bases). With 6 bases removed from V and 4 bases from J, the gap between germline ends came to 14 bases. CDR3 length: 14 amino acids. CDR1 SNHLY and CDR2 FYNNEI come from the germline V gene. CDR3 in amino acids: CASSWVQGADTQYF. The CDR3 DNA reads TGTGCCAGCAGCTGGGTACAGGGAGCAGATACGCAGTATTTT. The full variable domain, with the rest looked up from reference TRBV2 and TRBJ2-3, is EPEVTQTPSHQVTQMGQEVILRCVPISNHLYFYWYRQILGQKVEFLVSFYNNEISEKSEIFDDQFSVERPDGSNFTLKIRSTKLEDSAMYFCASSWVQGADTQYFGPGTRLTVL.

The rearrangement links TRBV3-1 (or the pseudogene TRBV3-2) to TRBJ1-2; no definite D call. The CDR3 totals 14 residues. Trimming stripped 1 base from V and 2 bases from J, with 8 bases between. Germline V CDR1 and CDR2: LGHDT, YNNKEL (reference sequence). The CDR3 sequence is CASSQVASNYGYTF. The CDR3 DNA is TGTGCCAGCAGCCAAGTGGCCTCAAACTATGGCTACACCTTC.

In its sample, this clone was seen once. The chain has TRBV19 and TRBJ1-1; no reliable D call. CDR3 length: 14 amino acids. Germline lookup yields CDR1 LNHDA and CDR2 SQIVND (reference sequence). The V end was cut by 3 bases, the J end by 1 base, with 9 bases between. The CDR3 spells CASSMSQRNTEAFF. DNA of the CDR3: TGTGCCAGTAGTATGTCTCAGCGGAACACTGAAGCTTTCTTT. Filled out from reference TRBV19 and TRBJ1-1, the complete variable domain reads DGGITQSPKYLFRKEGQNVTLSCEQNLNHDAMYWYRQDPGQGLRLIYYSQIVNDFQKGDIAEGYSVSREKKESFPLTVTSAQKNPTAFYLCASSMSQRNTEAFFGQGTRLTVV.